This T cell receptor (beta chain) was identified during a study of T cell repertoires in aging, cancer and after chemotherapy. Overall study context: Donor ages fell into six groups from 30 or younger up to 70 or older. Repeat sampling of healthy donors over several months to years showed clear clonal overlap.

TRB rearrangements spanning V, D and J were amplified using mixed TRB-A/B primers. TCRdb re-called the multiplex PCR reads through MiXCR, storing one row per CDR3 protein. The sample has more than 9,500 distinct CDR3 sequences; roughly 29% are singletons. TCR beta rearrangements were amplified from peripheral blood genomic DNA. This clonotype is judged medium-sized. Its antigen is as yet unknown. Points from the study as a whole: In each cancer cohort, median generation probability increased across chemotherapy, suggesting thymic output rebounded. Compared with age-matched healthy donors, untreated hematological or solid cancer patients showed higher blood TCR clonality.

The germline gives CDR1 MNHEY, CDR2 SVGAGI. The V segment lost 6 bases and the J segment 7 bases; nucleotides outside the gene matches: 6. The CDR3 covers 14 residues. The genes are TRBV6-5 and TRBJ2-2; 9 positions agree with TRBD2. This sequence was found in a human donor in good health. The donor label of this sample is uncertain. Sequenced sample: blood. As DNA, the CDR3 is TGTGCCAGCAGGCCCGGGACTAGCAGCGGGGAGCTGTTTTTT. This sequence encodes CASRPGTSSGELFF.